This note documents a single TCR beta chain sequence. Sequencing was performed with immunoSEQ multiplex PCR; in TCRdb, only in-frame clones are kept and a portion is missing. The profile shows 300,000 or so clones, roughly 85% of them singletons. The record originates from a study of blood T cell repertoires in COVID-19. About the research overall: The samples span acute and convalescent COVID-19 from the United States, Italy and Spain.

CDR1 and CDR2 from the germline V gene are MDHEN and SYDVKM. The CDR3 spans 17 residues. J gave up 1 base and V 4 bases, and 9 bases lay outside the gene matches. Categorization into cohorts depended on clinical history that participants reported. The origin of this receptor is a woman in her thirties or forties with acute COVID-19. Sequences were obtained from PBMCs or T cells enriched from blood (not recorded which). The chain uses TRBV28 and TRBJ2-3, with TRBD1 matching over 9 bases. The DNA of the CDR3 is TGTGCCAGCAGTTCCCCTACAGGGGGCTCGGGCACAGATACGCAGTATTTT. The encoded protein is CASSSPTGGSGTDTQYF.